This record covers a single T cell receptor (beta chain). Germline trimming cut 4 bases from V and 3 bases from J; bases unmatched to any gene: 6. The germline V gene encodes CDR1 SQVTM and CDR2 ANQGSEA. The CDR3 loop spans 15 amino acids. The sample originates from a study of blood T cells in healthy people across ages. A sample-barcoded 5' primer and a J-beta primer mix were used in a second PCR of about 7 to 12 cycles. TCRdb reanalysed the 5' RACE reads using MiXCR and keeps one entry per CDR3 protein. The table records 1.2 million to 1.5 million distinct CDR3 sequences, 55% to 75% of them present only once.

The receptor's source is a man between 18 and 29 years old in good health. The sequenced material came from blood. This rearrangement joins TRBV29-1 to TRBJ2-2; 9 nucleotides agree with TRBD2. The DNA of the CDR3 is TGCAGCGTTGGTCGAACTAGCGGGTACACCGGGGAGCTGTTTTTT. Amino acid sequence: CSVGRTSGYTGELFF.